These 10 T cell receptor beta chains share one sample of origin, sequenced in a study of radiotherapy plus CTLA-4 blockade in lung cancer. Sequenced by immunoSEQ multiplex PCR; TCRdb stores in-frame clones only, minus some. The sample has 25,000 to 35,000 clones, under 80% seen once; the top ten hold about 7.3%. Sequences were derived from peripheral blood, sampled from a patient treated with radiotherapy plus ipilimumab. These receptors originate from a human donor with non-small cell lung cancer who had stable disease on radiotherapy plus ipilimumab.

The chain recombines TRBV10-2 with TRBJ1-5, with 9 bases that match TRBD1. The V gene end was trimmed by 6 bases and the J gene end by 4 bases; junction bases not matched to a gene: 10. Per the germline V gene, CDR1 is WSHSY and CDR2 is SAAADI. The CDR3 length is 16 residues. CDR3 bases: TGCGCCAGCAGGGAAACTGGGACAGGGTGGAATCAGCCCCAGCATTTT. As protein: CASRETGTGWNQPQHF.

The V call is TRBV19, the J call TRBJ2-3, with 8 bases lining up with TRBD2. CDR1 is LNHDA, CDR2 SQIVND, per germline (reference sequence). This CDR3 comprises 13 residues. Trimming at V came to 4 bases and at J to 4 bases, leaving 1 base not matched to a gene. The CDR3 loop is CASSKGLADTQYF. The CDR3 nucleotides read TGTGCCAGTAGTAAGGGACTAGCAGATACGCAGTATTTT.

The chain uses TRBV7-2 and TRBJ2-5, with TRBD1 matching 7 bases. The junction had 15 bases not matched to a gene; V was cut back by 6 bases and J by 5 bases. The CDR3 is made up of 16 amino acids. CDR1 and CDR2 (germline): SGHTA, FQGNSA. CDR3: CASSSSGQGVAETQYF. DNA of the CDR3: TGTGCCAGCAGTTCCTCCGGGCAGGGGGTAGCGGAGACCCAGTACTTC.

J is TRBJ1-1 and V is TRBV9; D might be TRBD1 (5 bases). The V and J ends lost 0 bases and 4 bases respectively, with 13 bases between them. CDR1 is SGDLS and CDR2 is YYNGEE in the germline V gene. This CDR3 is built from 15 residues. CDR3 sequence (DNA): TGTGCCAGCAGCGTAGGTGGGGTTGGGGGCACTGAAGCTTTCTTT. It yields the protein CASSVGGVGGTEAFF.

V gene TRBV6-5 combines with J gene TRBJ2-6; D uncertain. CDR3 length: 14 amino acids. V lost 10 bases and J lost 0, with 10 bases in between. From germline, CDR1 is MNHEY and CDR2 SVGAGI. CDR3 residues: CATHTISGANVLTF. As DNA, the CDR3 is TGTGCCACCCACACTATCTCTGGGGCCAACGTCCTGACTTTC.

The rearrangement joins TRBV5-8 to TRBJ2-5; D is unresolved. V lost 4 bases to trimming and J lost 0 bases, with 10 bases between them. Germline V gene lookup returns CDR1 SGHTS and CDR2 YDEGEE. This CDR3 comprises 14 residues. The CDR3 region has the DNA TGTGCCAGCAGCCCTGATCTGTACCAAGAGACCCAGTACTTC. Protein: CASSPDLYQETQYF.

The chain has TRBV5-5 and TRBJ1-4; D not certain. Trimming pared 3 bases from V and 3 bases from J, leaving 9 bases between. Looked up from germline, CDR1 is SGHKS and CDR2 is YYEKEE (reference sequence). CDR3 length equals 14 residues. The CDR3 DNA sequence: TGTGCCAGCAGCTCCCGTTGGGCTAATGAAAAACTGTTTTTT. Its protein is CASSSRWANEKLFF.

The count of this clone is one. The rearrangement links TRBV7-9 to TRBJ1-2, with TRBD1 identical over 9 bases. Losses at the gene ends were 5 bases for V and 4 bases for J; bases not matched to a gene: 8. The CDR3 extends over 15 amino acids. The germline gives CDR1 SEHNR, CDR2 FQNEAQ (reference sequence). The CDR3 is CASSADRGVGYGYTF. The CDR3 region has the DNA TGTGCCAGCAGCGCCGACAGGGGGGTTGGCTATGGCTACACCTTC.

This clone has a single count. V is TRBV7-8 and J is TRBJ2-2; 8 positions match TRBD2. Germline V lookup: CDR1 SGHVS, CDR2 FQNEAQ. The CDR3 loop spans 16 amino acids. The junction had 9 bases not matched to a gene; V was cut back by 5 bases and J by 4 bases. The CDR3 reads CASSRWERGTTGELFF. The CDR3 nucleotides are TGTGCCAGCAGCCGATGGGAGCGGGGGACCACCGGGGAGCTGTTTTTT.

This clone has a handful of counts. This chain connects TRBV5-5 to TRBJ2-1; D call uncertain. Deletions cut 2 bases from V and 4 bases from J, with 13 bases between. The CDR3 totals 15 residues. The germline V gene has CDR1 SGHKS and CDR2 YYEKEE (reference sequence). The CDR3 DNA reads TGTGCCAGCAGCTTAAGAGTTTTCAAATACAATGAGCAGTTCTTC. It specifies CASSLRVFKYNEQFF.